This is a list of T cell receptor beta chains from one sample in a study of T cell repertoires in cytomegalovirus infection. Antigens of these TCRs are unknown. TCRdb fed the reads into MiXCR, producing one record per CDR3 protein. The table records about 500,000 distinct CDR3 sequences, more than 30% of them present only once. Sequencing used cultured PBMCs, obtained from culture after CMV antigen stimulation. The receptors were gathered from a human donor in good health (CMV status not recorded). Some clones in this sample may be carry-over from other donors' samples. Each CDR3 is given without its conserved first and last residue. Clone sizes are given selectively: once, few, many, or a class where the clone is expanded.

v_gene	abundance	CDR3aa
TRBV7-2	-	ASSSQDKRGQPQH
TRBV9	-	ASSATGGAFAGELF
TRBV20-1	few	SAHKRDRGRNGYT
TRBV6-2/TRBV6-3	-	ASSYHTGNNQPQH
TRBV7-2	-	ASSWDYLAYEQY
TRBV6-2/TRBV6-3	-	ASSPGTSVSYEQY
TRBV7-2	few	ASSARDWGAYEQY
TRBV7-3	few	ASSFQGGRAF
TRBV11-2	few	ASSLVFSPYNEQF
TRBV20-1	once	SARALALGELF
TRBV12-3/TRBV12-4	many	ASSPSGLDPGELF
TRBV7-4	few	ASSPISISTEAF
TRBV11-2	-	ASTTKTGEETQY
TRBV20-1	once	SAREVGTGGSPLH
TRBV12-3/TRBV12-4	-	ASSFAGGELF
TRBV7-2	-	ASSFPKTPGTDTQY
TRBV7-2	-	ASSSRLGAYNEQF
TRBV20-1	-	SARGQENYGYT
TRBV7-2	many	ASSVAGTGIGGELF
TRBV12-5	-	ASGQQGFSETQY
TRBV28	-	ASSESNARERRKNIQY
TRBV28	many	ASSPPRGVGTGELF
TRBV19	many	ASSTGIGPSYEQY
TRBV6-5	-	ASSYSMGTGTYEQY
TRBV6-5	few	ASSYGGNNEKLF
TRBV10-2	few	ASKLRDRASGEQF